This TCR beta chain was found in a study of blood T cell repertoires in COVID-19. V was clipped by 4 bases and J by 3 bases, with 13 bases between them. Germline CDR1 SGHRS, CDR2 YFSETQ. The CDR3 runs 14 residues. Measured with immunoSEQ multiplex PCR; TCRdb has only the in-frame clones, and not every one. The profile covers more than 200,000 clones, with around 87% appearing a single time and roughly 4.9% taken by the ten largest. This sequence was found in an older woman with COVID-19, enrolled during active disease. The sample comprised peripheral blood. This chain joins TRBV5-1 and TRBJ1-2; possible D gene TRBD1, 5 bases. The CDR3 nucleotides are TGCGCCAGCAGCACAAGTGCAGGGTACTATGGCTACACCTTC. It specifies CASSTSAGYYGYTF.